This T cell receptor (beta chain) appears in the sequencing data of a study of response to subunit inactivated influenza vaccine (dated by TCRdb to between 2017 and 2018). Regarding the research as a whole: The study used deep quantitative T cell receptor repertoire profiling to track responses to a trivalent subunit inactivated influenza vaccine. General conclusions and limits of the study: It was suggested by the authors that each seasonal influenza vaccination may recruit only a limited number of new T cells.

This clonotype was seen a few times. This clone's antigen is unknown. It has no much larger one-base neighbor in the sample; base qualities were not kept. The library was produced with RT-PCR. The instrument was an Illumina HiSeq 2500. The public sequencing data were trimmed at Q25 with fastp and processed into clonotypes with MiXCR by TCRdb, which kept only in-frame beta chains. CDR3 protein duplicates are merged, each entry listing the most common genes and DNA. The sample has approximately 570,000 distinct CDR3 sequences on record, 7.6% of them singletons. The ten largest clonotypes hold approximately 12% of the sample. The sequencing used PBMCs from blood, collected 23 to 25 months after vaccination. The receptor comes from a man between 50 and 70 years old who received an inactivated influenza vaccine. Donor details come from another sample of the same person, matched by shared clones.

The CDR3 in this case is CASSSPLGVEQFF. The sequence in DNA is TGTGCCAGCAGTTCACCCCTCGGGGTGGAGCAGTTCTTC. The rearranged segments are TRBV28 and TRBJ2-1; matching of 5 bases hints at TRBD2 as the D gene. V sheds 4 bases and J sheds 10 bases, leaving 14 bases between their ends. The germline V gene yields MDHEN for CDR1 and SYDVKM for CDR2. Inclusive of the bounding cysteine and phenylalanine, the CDR3 is 13 residues long. Left in the record is the CDR3 DNA by itself, 39 bases read in frame from the first base.